The sequence of this TCR beta chain was determined in a study of cytomegalovirus exposure and HLA in healthy donors. Study-wide results and limits: The majority of TCR sequences were rare, yet some public TCRs appeared in many donors. As a later analysis revealed, the rate of TCR association differed by HLA locus, with DRB1 most and HLA-C fewest.

For this clone: Antigen specificity is unknown. One end of the junction fails to match germline, which may point to a read error.

With 60 Vbeta and 13 Jbeta primers, the PCR was carried out. Study processing details: A follow-up analysis tallied some 80 million unique TCR beta chains, roughly 10 million shared. Sequencing was performed with immunoSEQ multiplex PCR; in TCRdb, only in-frame clones are kept and a portion is missing. V and J calls and clone size follow that table, whereas D and trimming were derived from the DNA. The data contain around 86,000 clones, nearly 80% of them seen just once; the ten biggest clones take up around 6%. This TCR derives from a female donor in good health and CMV-seronegative. The specimen was PBMCs.

In DNA form, the CDR3 reads TGTGCCAGCAGCGGGGACGGGACAACCCAAGAGGCCCAGTACTTC. It translates to CASSGDGTTQEAQYF. This sequence joins TRBV4-2 and TRBJ2-5; maybe TRBD1 (6 bases). This CDR3 contains 15 residues. Germline values: CDR1 LGHNA, CDR2 YNFKEQ.